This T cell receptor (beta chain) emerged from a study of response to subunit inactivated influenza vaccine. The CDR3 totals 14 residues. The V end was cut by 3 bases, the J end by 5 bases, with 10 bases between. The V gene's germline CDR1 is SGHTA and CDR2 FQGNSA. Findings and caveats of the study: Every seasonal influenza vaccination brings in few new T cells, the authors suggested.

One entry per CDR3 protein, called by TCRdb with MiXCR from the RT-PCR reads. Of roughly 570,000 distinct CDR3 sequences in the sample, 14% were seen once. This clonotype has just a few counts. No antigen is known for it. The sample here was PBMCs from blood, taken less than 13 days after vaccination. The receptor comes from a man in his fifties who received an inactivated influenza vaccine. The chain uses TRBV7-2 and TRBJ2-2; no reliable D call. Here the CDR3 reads CASSFFPFTGELFF. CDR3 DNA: TGTGCCAGCAGCTTTTTCCCTTTTACCGGGGAGCTGTTTTTT.